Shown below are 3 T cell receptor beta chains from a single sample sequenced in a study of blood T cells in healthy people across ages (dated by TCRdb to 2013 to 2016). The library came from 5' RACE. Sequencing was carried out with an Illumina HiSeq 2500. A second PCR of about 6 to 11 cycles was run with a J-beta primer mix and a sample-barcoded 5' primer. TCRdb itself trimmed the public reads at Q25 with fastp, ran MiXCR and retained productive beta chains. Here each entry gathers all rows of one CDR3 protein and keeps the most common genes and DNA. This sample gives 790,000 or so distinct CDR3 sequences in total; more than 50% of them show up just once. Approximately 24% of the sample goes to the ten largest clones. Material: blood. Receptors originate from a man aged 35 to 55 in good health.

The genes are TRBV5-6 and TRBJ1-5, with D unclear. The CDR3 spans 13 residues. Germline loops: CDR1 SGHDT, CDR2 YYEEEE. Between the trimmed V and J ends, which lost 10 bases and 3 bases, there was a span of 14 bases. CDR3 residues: CAQPGRNNQPQHF. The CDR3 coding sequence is TGTGCCCAGCCCGGGCGGAACAATCAGCCCCAGCATTTT.

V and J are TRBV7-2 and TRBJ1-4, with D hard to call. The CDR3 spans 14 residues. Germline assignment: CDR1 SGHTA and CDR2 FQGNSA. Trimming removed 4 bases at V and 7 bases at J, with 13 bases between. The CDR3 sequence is CASSSEGWGEKLFF. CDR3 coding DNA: TGTGCCAGCAGCTCCGAGGGTTGGGGTGAAAAACTGTTTTTT.

In DNA form, the CDR3 reads TGTGCCACCAGTGATCCTACCGGGACAGAGAAGCTCCCCAATGAGCAGTTCTTC. Protein product: CATSDPTGTEKLPNEQFF. The V gene is TRBV24-1, the J gene TRBJ2-1; 7 bases agree with TRBD1. V trimming: 3 bases; J trimming: 6 bases; junction bases outside the gene matches: 16. CDR1 KGHDR and CDR2 SFDVKD come from the germline V gene. This CDR3 spans 18 amino acids.